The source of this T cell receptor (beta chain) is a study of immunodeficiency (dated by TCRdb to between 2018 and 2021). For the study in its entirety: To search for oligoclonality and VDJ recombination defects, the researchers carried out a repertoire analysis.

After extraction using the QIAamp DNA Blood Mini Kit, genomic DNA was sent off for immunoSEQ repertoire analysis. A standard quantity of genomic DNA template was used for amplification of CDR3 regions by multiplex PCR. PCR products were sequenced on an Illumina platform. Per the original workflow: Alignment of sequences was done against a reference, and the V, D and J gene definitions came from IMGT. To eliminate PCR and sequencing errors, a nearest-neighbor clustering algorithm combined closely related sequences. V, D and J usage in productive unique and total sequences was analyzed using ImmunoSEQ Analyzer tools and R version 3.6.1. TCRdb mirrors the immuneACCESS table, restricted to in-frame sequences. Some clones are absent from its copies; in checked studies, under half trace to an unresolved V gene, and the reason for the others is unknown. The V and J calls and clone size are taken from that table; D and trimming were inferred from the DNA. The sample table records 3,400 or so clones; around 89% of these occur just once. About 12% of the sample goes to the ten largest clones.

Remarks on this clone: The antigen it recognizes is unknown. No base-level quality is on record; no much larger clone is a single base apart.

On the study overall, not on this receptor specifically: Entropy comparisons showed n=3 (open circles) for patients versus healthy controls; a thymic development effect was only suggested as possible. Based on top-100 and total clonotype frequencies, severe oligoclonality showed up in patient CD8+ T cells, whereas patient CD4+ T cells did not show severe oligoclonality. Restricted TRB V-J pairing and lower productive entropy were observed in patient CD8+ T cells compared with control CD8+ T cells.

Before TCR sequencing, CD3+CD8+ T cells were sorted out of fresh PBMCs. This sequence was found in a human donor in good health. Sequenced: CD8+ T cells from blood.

The CDR3 region has the sequence CASSHTSGSYTDTQYF. The DNA is as follows: TGCGCCAGCAGCCATACTAGCGGGAGCTACACAGATACGCAGTATTTT. The V and J segments used are TRBV4-1 and TRBJ2-3, with 11 bases matching TRBD2. Germline trimming: 3 bases from V, 2 bases from J; junction bases outside gene matches: 4. Its CDR3 holds 16 amino acids, cysteine through phenylalanine. Kept here is only the CDR3 DNA, which spans 48 bases and is read in frame from base 1. Based on the germline V gene, the CDR1 and CDR2 sequences are MGHRA and YSYEKL.